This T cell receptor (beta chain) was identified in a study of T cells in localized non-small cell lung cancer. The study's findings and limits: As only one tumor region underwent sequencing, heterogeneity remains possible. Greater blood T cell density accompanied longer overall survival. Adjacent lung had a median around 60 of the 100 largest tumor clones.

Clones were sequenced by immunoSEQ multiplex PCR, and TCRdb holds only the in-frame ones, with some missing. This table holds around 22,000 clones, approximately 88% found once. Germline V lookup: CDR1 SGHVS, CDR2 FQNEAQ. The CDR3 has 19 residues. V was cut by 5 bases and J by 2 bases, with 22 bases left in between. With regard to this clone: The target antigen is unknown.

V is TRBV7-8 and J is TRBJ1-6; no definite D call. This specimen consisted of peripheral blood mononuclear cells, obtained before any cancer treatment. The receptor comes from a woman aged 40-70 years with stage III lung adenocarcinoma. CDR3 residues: CASSQTAPSPSPYNSPLHF. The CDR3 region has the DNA TGTGCCAGCAGCCAAACCGCGCCCTCACCCAGCCCCTATAATTCACCCCTCCACTTT.